This T cell receptor beta chain was recorded in a study of human versus mouse CDR3 diversity and MHC coevolution. Study results and caveats: In humans, T-cell selection involved more than 5 MHC II alleles. Two of the three human donors had the lowest clonal inequality.

CDR3 length: 15 residues. The V segment lost 0 bases and the J segment 8 bases; nucleotides outside the gene matches: 7. Germline assignment: CDR1 SGHDT and CDR2 YYEEEE. Of note for this clone: Its specificity is not known.

The data were produced by immunoSEQ multiplex PCR, yet TCRdb's version contains in-frame clones alone and is incomplete. The sample lists some 80,000 clones; 80% to 95% were seen once. Naive CD4 T cells were sorted as CD45RO-negative, CD62L-positive. The clonotype comes from a person between 30 and 69 years old in good health. The chain recombines TRBV5-6 with TRBJ1-2, with TRBD1 identical over 10 bases. Sequenced: naive CD4+ T cells from blood. Subset of the sample: CD45RO-negative CD62L-positive naive CD4 T cells. The CDR3: CASSLARTGGDGYTF. DNA of the CDR3: TGTGCCAGCAGCTTGGCCCGGACAGGGGGAGACGGCTACACCTTC.